Here is one TCR beta chain with its context. Its antigen remains unknown. The DNA is left out, because the CDR3 cannot be placed on it with certainty; the CDR3 is given as TCRdb lists it. This sample was included in a study of blood T cells in healthy people across ages. Study-wide background: Per two T cells, about one barcoded beta molecule was captured through template switching.

PBMCs, at least 6.5 million per sample, were isolated. The CDR3 spans 19 residues, counting both ends. Study observations and caveats: Greater diversity and more naive CD4+ cells were seen in long-lived donors than in aged donors.

Sample-barcoded 5' priming and a J-beta primer mix drove a second PCR of 7 to 11 cycles. Each cDNA molecule received a tag from a template-switch adaptor that had 12 random nucleotides. From the 5' RACE reads, TCRdb called clonotypes with MiXCR, one entry per CDR3 protein. The table has 700,000 or so distinct CDR3 sequences, roughly two fifths seen once. The receptor was isolated from a man at least 80 years old in good health. Sequences were obtained from blood. The chain carries TRBV7-5 and TRBJ1-2; TRBD1 reflects the table's D call only, with no check against the DNA. TRBV7-5 is a pseudogene segment. CDR3 loop: CISVPEARRTGVDIGGYTF.